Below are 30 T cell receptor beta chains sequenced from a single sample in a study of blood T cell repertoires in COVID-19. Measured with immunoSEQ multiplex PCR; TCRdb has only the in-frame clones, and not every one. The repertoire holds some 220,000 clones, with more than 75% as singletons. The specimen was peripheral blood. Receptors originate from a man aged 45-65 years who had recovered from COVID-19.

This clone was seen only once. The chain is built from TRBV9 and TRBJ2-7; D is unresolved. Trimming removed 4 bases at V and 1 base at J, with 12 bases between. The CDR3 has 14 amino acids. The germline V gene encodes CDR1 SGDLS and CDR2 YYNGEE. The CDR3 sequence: CASSFDTGSYEQYF. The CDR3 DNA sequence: TGTGCCAGCAGCTTCGACACCGGATCCTACGAGCAGTACTTC.

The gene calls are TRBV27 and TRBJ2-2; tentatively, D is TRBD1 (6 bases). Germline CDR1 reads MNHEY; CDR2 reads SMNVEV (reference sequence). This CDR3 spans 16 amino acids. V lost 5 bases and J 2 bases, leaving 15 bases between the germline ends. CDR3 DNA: TGTGCCAGCAGTCCACCGGCACAGGGAAACACCGGGGAGCTGTTTTTT. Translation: CASSPPAQGNTGELFF.

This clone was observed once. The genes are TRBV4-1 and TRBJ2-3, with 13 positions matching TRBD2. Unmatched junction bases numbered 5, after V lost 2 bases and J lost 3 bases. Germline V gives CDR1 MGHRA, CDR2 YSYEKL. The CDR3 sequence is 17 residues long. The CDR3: CASSQSGLAGATDTQYF. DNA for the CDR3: TGCGCCAGCAGCCAATCCGGACTAGCGGGAGCGACAGATACGCAGTATTTT.

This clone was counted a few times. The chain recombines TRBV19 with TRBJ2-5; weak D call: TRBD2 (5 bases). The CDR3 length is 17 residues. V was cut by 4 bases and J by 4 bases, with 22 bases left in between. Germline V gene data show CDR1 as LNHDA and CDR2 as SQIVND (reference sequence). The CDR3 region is CASSSSAGRLGSETQYF. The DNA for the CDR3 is TGTGCCAGTAGTAGCTCGGCGGGCCGATTAGGGTCAGAGACCCAGTACTTC.

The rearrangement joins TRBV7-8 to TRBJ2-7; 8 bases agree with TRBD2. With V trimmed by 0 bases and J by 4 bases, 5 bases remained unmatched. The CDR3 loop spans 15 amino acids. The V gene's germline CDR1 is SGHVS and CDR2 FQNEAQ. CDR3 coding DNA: TGTGCCAGCAGCTTAGCTGCCGGGAGGGGGTACGAGCAGTACTTC. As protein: CASSLAAGRGYEQYF.

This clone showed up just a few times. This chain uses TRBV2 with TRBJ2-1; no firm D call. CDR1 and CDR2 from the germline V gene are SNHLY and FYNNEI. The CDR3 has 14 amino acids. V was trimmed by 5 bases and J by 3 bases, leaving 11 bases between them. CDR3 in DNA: TGTGCCAGCAGTCTTAGTCTACTCTACAATGAGCAGTTCTTC. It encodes CASSLSLLYNEQFF.

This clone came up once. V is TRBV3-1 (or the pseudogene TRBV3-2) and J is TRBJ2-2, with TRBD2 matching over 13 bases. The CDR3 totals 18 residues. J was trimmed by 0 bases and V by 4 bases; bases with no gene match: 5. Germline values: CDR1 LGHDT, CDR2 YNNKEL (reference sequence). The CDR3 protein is CASSRTSGSFANTGELFF. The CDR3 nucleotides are TGTGCCAGCAGCCGGACTAGCGGGAGTTTCGCGAACACCGGGGAGCTGTTTTTT.

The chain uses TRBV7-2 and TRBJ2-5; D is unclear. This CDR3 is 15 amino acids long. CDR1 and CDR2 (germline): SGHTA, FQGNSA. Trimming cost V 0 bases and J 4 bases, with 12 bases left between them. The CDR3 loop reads CASSLARATTETQYF. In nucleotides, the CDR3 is TGTGCCAGCAGCTTAGCGCGCGCTACTACAGAGACCCAGTACTTC.

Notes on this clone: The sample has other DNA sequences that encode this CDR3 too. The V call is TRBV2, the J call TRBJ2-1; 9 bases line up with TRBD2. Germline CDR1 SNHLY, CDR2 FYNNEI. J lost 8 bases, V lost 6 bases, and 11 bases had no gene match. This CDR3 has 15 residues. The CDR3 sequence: CASSGVAGAVDEQFF. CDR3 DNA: TGTGCCAGCAGCGGGGTAGCGGGAGCTGTAGATGAGCAGTTCTTC.

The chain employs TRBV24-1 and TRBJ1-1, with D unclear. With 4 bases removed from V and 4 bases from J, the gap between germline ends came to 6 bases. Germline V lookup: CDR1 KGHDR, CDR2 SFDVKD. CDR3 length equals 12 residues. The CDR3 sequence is CATSDPGTEAFF. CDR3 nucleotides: TGTGCCACCAGTGACCCCGGCACTGAAGCTTTCTTT.

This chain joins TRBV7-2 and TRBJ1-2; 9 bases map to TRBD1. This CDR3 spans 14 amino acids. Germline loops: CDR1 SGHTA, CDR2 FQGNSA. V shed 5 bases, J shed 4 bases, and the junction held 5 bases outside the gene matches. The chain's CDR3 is CASSVGQGFYGYTF. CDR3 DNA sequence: TGTGCCAGCAGCGTAGGACAGGGGTTCTATGGCTACACCTTC.

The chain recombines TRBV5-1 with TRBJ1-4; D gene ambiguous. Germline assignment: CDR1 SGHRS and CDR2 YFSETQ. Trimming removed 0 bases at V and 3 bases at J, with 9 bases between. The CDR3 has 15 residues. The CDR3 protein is CASSLAGKANEKLFF. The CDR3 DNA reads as TGCGCCAGCAGCTTGGCGGGGAAGGCTAATGAAAAACTGTTTTTT.

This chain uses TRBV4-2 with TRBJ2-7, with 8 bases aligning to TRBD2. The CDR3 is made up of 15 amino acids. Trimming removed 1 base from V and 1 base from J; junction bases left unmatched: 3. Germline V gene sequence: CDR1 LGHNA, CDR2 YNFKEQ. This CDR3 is CASSQGREGSYEQYF. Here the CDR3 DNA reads TGTGCCAGCAGCCAAGGTCGGGAGGGGTCCTACGAGCAGTACTTC.

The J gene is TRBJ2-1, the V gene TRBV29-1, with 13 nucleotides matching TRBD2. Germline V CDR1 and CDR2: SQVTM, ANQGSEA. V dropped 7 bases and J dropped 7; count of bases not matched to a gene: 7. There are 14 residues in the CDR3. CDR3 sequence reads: CSAWTSGRRNEQFF. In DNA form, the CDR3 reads TGCAGCGCTTGGACTAGCGGGAGAAGGAATGAGCAGTTCTTC.

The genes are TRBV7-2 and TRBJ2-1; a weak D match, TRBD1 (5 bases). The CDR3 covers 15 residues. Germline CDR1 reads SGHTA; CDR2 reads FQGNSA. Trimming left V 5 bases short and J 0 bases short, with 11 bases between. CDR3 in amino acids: CASSLGHSSYNEQFF. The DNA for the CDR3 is TGTGCCAGCAGCCTTGGACACTCCTCCTACAATGAGCAGTTCTTC.

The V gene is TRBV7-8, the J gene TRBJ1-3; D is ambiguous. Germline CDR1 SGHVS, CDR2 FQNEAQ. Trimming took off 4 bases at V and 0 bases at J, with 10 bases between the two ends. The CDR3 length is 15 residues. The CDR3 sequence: CASSYSGNSGNTIYF. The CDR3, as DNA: TGTGCCAGCAGCTACTCGGGGAACTCTGGAAACACCATATATTTT.

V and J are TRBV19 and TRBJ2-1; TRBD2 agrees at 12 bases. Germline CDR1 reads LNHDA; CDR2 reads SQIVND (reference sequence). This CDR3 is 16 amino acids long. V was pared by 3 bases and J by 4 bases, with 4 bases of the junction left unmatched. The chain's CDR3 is CASSMGLAGRYNEQFF. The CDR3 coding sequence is TGTGCCAGTAGTATGGGACTAGCGGGCAGATACAATGAGCAGTTCTTC.

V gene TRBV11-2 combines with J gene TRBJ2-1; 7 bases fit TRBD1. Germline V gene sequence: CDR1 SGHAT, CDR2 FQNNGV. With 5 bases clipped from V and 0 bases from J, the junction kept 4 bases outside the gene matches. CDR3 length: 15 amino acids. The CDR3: CASSQDRSSYNEQFF. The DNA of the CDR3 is TGTGCCAGCAGCCAGGACAGGAGCTCCTACAATGAGCAGTTCTTC.

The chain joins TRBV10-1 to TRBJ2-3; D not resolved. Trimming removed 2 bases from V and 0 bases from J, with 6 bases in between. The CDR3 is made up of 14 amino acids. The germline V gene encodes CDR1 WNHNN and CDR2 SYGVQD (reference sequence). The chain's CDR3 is CASSEPPSTDTQYF. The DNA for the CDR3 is TGCGCCAGCAGTGAGCCTCCTAGCACAGATACGCAGTATTTT.

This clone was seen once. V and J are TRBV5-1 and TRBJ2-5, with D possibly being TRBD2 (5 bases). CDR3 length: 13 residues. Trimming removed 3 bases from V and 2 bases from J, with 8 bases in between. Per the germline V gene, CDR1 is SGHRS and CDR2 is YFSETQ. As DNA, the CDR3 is TGCGCCAGCAGCTACGGGAATCAAGAGACCCAGTACTTC. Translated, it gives CASSYGNQETQYF.

The CDR3 reads CASSLGLAGNEQFF. The DNA of the CDR3 is TGTGCCAGCAGTTTAGGTCTAGCGGGAAATGAGCAGTTCTTC. V usage is TRBV27 and J usage is TRBJ2-1; 9 positions match TRBD2. There are 14 residues in the CDR3. With V trimmed by 2 bases and J by 7 bases, 3 bases remained unmatched. In germline, CDR1 is MNHEY, CDR2 SMNVEV (reference sequence).

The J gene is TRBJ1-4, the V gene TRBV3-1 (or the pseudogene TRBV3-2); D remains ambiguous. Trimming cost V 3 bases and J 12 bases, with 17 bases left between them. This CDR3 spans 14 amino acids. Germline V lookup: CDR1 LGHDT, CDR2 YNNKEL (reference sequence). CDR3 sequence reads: CASSQGSTRGELFF. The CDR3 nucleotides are TGTGCCAGCAGCCAGGGGTCTACCCGGGGTGAACTGTTTTTT.

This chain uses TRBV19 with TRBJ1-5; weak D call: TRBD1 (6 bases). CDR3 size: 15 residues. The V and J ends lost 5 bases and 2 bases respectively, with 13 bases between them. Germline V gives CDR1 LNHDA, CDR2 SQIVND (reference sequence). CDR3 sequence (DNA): TGTGCCAGTAGTGGGGGCCCGGAGGGCAATCAGCCCCAGCATTTT. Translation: CASSGGPEGNQPQHF.

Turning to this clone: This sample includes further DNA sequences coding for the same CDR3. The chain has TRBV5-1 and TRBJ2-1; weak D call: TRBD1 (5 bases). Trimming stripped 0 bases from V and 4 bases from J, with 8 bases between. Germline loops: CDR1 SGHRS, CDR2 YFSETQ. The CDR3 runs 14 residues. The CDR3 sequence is CASSLEQVYNEQFF. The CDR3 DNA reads TGCGCCAGCAGCTTGGAACAGGTGTACAATGAGCAGTTCTTC.

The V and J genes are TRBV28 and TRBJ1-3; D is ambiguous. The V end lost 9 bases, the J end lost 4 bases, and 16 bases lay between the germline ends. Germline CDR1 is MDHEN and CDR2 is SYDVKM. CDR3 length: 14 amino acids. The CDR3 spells CASFGRSEGNTIYF. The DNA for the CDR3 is TGTGCCAGTTTCGGGAGGTCGGAGGGAAACACCATATATTTT.

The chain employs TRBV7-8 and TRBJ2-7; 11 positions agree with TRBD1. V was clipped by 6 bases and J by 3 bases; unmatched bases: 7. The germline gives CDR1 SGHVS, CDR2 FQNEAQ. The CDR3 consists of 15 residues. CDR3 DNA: TGTGCCAGCAGATCCAGGACAGGGGGCTACTACGAGCAGTACTTC. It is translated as CASRSRTGGYYEQYF.

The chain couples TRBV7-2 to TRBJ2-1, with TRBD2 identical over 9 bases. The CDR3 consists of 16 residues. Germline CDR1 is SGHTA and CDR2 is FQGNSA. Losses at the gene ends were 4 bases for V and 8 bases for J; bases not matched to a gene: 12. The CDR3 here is CASSSDLAGGQDEQFF. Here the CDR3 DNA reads TGTGCCAGCAGCTCCGATCTGGCGGGAGGGCAAGATGAGCAGTTCTTC.

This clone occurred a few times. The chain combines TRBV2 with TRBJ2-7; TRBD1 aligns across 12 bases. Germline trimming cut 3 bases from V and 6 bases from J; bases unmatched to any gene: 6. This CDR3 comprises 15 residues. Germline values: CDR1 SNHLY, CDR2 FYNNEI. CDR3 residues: CASSDPGQGAIEQYF. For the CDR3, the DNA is TGTGCCAGCAGTGACCCGGGACAGGGGGCGATCGAGCAGTACTTC.

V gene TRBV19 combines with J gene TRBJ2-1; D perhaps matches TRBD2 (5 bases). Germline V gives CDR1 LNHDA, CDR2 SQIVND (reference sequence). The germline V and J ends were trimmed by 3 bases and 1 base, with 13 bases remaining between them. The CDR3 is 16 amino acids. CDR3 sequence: CASSMYGIGSYNEQFF. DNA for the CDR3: TGTGCCAGTAGTATGTACGGGATTGGTTCCTACAATGAGCAGTTCTTC.

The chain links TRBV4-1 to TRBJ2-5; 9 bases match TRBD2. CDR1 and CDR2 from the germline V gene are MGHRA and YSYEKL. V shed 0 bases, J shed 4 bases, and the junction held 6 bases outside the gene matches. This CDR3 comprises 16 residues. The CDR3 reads CASSQEGGRVVETQYF. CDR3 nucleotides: TGCGCCAGCAGCCAAGAGGGCGGGAGGGTAGTAGAGACCCAGTACTTC.